The 5 T cell receptor beta chains given below trace back to one sample, sequenced in a study of T cells after yellow fever vaccination. One entry per CDR3 protein, called by TCRdb with MiXCR from the 5' RACE reads. This sample has roughly 500,000 distinct CDR3 sequences, with roughly a fifth found just once. The specimen was PBMCs, collected 15 days after the yellow fever booster vaccination. Receptor source: a man aged 25-45 years who received the YFV17D yellow fever vaccine.

This clonotype has more than one count but fewer than ten. This chain links TRBV4-3 with TRBJ2-2, with 9 bases that match TRBD2. This CDR3 has 19 amino acids. V lost 5 bases and J lost 0; bases outside the gene matches: 13. Germline V CDR1 and CDR2: LGHNA, YSLEER. CDR3 residues: CASSSRTSANQANTGELFF. CDR3 sequence (DNA): TGCGCCAGCAGCTCCCGGACTAGCGCGAACCAGGCGAACACCGGGGAGCTGTTTTTT.

The chain uses TRBV29-1 and TRBJ2-7; TRBD1 agrees at 7 bases. This CDR3 comprises 13 residues. Germline loops: CDR1 SQVTM, CDR2 ANQGSEA. J lost 0 bases, V lost 4 bases, and 3 bases had no gene match. The CDR3 loop is CSVATGDSYEQYF. Here the CDR3 DNA reads TGCAGCGTTGCAACAGGGGACTCCTACGAGCAGTACTTC.

This clonotype was counted a few times. CDR3 nucleotide sequence: TGTGCCAGCAGTGAATTATTACTCTATAAAGAGACCCAGTACTTC. This codes for CASSELLLYKETQYF. V usage is TRBV25-1 and J usage is TRBJ2-5; the D is unclear. V dropped 1 base and J dropped 3 bases, with 12 bases sitting between them. The CDR3 runs to 15 residues. CDR1 is MGHDK, CDR2 SYGVNS, per germline.

The J gene is TRBJ2-5, the V gene TRBV19; D unclear. V lost 8 bases, J lost 5 bases, and 9 bases lay in between. Looked up from germline, CDR1 is LNHDA and CDR2 is SQIVND (reference sequence). The CDR3 covers 11 residues. For the CDR3, the DNA is TGTGCCAGTTACGAAGGCGAGACCCAGTACTTC. Its protein is CASYEGETQYF.

This clonotype was counted between two and nine times. V gene TRBV5-1 combines with J gene TRBJ2-7, with D possibly being TRBD1 (5 bases). The CDR3 extends over 15 amino acids. CDR1 and CDR2 (germline): SGHRS, YFSETQ. V shed 0 bases and J shed 2 bases, with 12 bases lying between them. The CDR3 region is CASSLDWGAPYEQYF. The CDR3 bases are TGCGCCAGCAGCTTGGACTGGGGCGCACCCTACGAGCAGTACTTC.